This T cell receptor beta chain appears in the sequencing data of a study of blood T cell repertoires in COVID-19. In the study overall: The samples span acute and convalescent COVID-19 from the United States, Italy and Spain. T cells, B-cell-depleted T cells, or PBMCs supplied cDNA or gDNA.

Germline CDR1 is MNHEY and CDR2 is SMNVEV (reference sequence). Germline trimming cut 5 bases from V and 6 bases from J; bases unmatched to any gene: 5. There are 14 residues in the CDR3. This clone was counted only a few times. How the authors handled the data: Estimation of nucleated cell counts was performed using reference gene primer amplification. Produced via immunoSEQ multiplex PCR; TCRdb's table is partial and in-frame only. The V and J calls and clone size come from that table; D and trimming were worked out from the DNA. Here the sample spans 80,000 to 100,000 clones, approximately 80% being singletons.

The sample comprised peripheral blood. The genes are TRBV27 and TRBJ1-5; 9 bases align to TRBD1. This TCR was sampled from a human donor in a cohort sampled during active COVID-19. The CDR3 region is CASSPGTGSQPQHF. The DNA of the CDR3 is TGTGCCAGCAGTCCGGGGACAGGGAGTCAGCCCCAGCATTTT.